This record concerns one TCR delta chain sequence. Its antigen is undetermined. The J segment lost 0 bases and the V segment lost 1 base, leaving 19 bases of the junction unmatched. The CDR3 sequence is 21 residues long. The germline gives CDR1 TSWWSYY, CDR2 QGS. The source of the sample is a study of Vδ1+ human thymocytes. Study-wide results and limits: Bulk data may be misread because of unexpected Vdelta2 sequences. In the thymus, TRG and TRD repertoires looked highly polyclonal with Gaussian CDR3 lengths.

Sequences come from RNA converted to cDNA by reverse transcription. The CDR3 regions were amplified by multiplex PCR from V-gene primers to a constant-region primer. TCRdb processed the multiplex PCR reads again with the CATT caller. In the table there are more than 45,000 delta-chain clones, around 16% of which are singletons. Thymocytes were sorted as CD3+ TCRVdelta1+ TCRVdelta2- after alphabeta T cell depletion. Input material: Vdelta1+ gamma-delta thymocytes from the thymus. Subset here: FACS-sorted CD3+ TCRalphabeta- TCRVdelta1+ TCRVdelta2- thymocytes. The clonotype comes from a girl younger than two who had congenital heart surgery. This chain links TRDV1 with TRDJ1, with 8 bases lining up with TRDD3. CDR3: CALGEPRFPLLGVMYTDKLIF. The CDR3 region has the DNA TGTGCTCTTGGGGAACCAAGATTTCCCCTACTGGGGGTCATGTACACCGATAAACTCATCTTT.